This TCR beta chain was obtained from a study of T cell repertoires in cytomegalovirus infection (dated by TCRdb to between 2018 and 2021). In the study overall: Peptide stimulations targeted recently identified HLA-C-restricted CMV epitopes, whose presentation resists viral immunomodulation, together with well-studied HLA-B-restricted epitopes. Because public TCR beta signatures pointed to carriage of CMV infection together with the matching HLA type, the HLA type of each donor mattered for the analysis. General findings and caveats noted by the study authors: The ex vivo response was dominated by HLA-C-restricted CMV-specific TCR beta clonotypes, which also provided the single most frequent clonotype in two of eight donors. In both this cohort and an independent cohort of more than 350 donors, the cumulative frequency of public TCR beta family members distinguished carriers of CMV infection plus the relevant HLA type.

The sample's treatment or condition label is to be understood as: in vitro stimulation with specific CMV peptide epitopes to enrich CMV-specific T cells. These reads were obtained on an Illumina HiSeq 1500. In-frame beta chains were kept once TCRdb had trimmed the public reads at Q25 with fastp and called clones with MiXCR. For every CDR3 protein sequence, its rows merge into one entry that carries the most common genes and DNA. Across this sample there are 600,000 to 700,000 distinct CDR3 sequences, with around 30% seen only once. Together, the top ten hold over 15% of the sample. Reading the germline V gene gives CDR1 SQVTM and CDR2 ANQGSEA. Measured from the cysteine to the phenylalanine, the CDR3 is 14 residues long. Only the CDR3 DNA stays, 42 bases, in frame from base 1. The V and J ends are trimmed by 2 bases and 5 bases, leaving 15 bases between them. A note on this clonotype: The antigen it binds to is not known. Per-base qualities were not stored, and no clone one base away is much larger.

The chain is made from TRBV29-1 and TRBJ2-5; the D segment could be TRBD1, given 5 matching bases. This clonotype was obtained from a human donor in good health (CMV status not recorded). Some clones in this sample may be carry-over from other donors' samples. The sequencing here drew on cultured PBMCs, taken from culture after CMV antigen stimulation. The base sequence is TGCAGCGTTGAACAGGGTTCCTTCGGGGAGACCCAGTACTTC. This codes for CSVEQGSFGETQYF.